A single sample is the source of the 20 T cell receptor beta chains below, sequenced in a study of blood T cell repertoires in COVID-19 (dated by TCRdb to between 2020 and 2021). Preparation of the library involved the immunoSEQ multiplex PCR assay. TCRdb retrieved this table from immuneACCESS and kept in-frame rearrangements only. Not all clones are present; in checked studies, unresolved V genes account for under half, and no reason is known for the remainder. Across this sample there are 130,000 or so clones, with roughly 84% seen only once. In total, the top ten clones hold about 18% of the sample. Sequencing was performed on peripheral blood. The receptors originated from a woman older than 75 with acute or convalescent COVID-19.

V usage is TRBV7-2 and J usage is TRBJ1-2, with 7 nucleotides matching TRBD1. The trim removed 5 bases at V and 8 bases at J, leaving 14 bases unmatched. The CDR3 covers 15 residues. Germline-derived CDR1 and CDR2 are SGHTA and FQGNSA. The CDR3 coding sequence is TGTGCCAGCAGCCTAACCGGGACAGAGGAGGAAGGCTACACCTTC. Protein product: CASSLTGTEEEGYTF.

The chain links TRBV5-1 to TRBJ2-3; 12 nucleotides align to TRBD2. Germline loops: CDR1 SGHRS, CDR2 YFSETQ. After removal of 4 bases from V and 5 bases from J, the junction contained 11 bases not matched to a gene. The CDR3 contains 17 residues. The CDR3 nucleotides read TGCGCCAGCAGCGAAACTAGCGGGGGGCGTTCGGGAGATACGCAGTATTTT. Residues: CASSETSGGRSGDTQYF.

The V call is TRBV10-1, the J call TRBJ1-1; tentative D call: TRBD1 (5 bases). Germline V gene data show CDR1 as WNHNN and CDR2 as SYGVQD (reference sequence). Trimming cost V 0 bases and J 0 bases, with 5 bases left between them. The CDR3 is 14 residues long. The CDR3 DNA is TGCGCCAGCAGTGAGTCAGGGGTGAACACTGAAGCTTTCTTT. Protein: CASSESGVNTEAFF.

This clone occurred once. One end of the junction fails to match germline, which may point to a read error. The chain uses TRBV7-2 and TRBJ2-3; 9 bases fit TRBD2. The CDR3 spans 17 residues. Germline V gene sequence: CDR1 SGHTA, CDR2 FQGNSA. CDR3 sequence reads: CASSSPLGGRGGSYLVF. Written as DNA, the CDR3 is TGTGCCAGCAGCTCACCTCTTGGCGGGAGGGGGGGGTCCTACTTGGTGTTT. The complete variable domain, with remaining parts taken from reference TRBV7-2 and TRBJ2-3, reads GAGVSQSPSNKVTEKGKDVELRCDPISGHTALYWYRQSLGQGLEFLIYFQGNSAPDKSGLPSDRFSAERTGGSVSTLTIQRTQQEDSAVYLCASSSPLGGRGGSYLVFGPGTRLTVL.

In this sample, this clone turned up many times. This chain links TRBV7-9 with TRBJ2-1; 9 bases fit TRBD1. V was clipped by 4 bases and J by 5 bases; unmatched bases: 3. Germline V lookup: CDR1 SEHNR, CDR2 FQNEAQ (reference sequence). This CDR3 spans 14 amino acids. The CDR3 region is CASSSGTGNNEQFF. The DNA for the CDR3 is TGTGCCAGCAGCTCCGGGACAGGGAACAATGAGCAGTTCTTC.

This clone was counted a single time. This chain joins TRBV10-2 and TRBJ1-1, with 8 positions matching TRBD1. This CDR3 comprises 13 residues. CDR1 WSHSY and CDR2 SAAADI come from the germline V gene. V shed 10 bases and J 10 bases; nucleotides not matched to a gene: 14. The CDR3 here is CAIAGTGERGAFF. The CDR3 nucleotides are TGCGCCATAGCCGGGACAGGAGAACGGGGAGCTTTCTTT.

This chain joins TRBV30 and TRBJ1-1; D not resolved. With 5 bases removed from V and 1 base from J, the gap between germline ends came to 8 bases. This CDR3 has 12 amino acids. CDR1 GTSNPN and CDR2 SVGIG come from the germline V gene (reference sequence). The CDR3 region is CAWGQSNTEAFF. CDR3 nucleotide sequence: TGTGCCTGGGGGCAGTCGAACACTGAAGCTTTCTTT.

In nucleotides, the CDR3 is TGTGCCAGCGGGACAGAGTCCTACGAGCAGTACTTC. Translated: CASGTESYEQYF. The V call is TRBV2, the J call TRBJ2-7; 7 bases agree with TRBD1. The length of the CDR3 is 12 residues. V was pared by 8 bases and J by 1 base, with 2 bases of the junction left unmatched. Germline V gene lookup returns CDR1 SNHLY and CDR2 FYNNEI. The variable domain in full, with the rest retrieved from reference TRBV2 and TRBJ2-7, is EPEVTQTPSHQVTQMGQEVILRCVPISNHLYFYWYRQILGQKVEFLVSFYNNEISEKSEIFDDQFSVERPDGSNFTLKIRSTKLEDSAMYFCASGTESYEQYFGPGTRLTVT.

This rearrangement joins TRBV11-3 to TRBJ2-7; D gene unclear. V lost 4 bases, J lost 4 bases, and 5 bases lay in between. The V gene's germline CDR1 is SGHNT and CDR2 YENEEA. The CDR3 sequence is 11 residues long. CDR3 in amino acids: CASSSLYEQYF. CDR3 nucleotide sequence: TGTGCCAGCAGCTCACTTTACGAGCAGTACTTC.

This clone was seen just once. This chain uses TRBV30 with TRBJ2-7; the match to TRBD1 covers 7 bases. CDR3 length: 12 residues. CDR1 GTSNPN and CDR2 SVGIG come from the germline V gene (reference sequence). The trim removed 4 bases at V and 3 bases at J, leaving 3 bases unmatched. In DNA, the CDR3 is TGTGCCTGGAAGAGGGGGCACTACGAGCAGTACTTC. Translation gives CAWKRGHYEQYF.

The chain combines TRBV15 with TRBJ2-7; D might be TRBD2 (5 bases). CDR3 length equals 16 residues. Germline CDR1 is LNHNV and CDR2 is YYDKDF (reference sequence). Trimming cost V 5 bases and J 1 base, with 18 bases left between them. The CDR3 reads CATSSRRQRNSYEQYF. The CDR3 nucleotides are TGTGCCACCAGCTCCCGCCGGCAGCGGAATTCCTACGAGCAGTACTTC.

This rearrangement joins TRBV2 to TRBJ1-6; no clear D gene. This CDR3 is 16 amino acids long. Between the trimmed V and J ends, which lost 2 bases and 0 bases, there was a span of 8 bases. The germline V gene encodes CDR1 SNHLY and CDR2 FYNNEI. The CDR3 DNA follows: TGTGCCAGCAGTGAACCGGTTCACTCCTATAATTCACCCCTCCACTTT. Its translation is CASSEPVHSYNSPLHF.

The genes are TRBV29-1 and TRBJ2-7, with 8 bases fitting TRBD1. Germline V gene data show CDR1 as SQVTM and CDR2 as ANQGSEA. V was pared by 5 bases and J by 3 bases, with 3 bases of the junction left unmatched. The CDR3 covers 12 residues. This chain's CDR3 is CSVYTGGYEQYF. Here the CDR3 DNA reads TGCAGCGTTTATACAGGGGGCTACGAGCAGTACTTC.

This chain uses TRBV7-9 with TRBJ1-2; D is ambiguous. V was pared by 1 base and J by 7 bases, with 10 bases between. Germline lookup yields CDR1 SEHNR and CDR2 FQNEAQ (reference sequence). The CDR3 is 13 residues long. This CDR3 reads CASSLEAGFGYTF. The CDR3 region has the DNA TGTGCCAGCAGCTTAGAGGCGGGGTTTGGCTACACCTTC.

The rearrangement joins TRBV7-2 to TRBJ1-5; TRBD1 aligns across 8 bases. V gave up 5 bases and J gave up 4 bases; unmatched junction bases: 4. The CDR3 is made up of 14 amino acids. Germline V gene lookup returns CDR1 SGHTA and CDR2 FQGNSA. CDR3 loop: CASSEGTGNQPQHF. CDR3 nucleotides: TGTGCCAGCAGCGAAGGGACAGGAAATCAGCCCCAGCATTTT.

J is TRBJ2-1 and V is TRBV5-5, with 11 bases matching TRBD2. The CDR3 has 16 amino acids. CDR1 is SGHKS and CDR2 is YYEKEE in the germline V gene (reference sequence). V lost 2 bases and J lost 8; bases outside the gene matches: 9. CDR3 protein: CASSFIVTSGDHEQFF. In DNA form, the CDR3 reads TGTGCCAGCAGCTTTATCGTGACTAGCGGGGATCATGAGCAGTTCTTC.

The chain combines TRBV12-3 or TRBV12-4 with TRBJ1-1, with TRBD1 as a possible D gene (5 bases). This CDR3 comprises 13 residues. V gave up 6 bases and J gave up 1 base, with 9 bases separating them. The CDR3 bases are TGTGCCAGCAGGCTTACAGGGAACACTGAAGCTTTCTTT. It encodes CASRLTGNTEAFF.

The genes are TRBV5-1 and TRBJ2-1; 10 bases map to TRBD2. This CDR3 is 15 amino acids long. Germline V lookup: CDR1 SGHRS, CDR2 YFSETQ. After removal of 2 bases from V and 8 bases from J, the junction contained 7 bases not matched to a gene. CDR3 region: CASSFSGGPLDEQFF. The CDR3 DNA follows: TGCGCCAGCAGCTTTAGCGGGGGGCCCCTCGATGAGCAGTTCTTC.

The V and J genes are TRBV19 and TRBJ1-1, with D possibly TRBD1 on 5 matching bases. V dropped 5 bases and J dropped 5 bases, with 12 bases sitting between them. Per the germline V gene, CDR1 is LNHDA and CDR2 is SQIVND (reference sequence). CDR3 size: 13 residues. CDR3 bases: TGTGCCAGTAGTGCTTTCGCAGGGACTGAAGCTTTCTTT. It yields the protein CASSAFAGTEAFF.

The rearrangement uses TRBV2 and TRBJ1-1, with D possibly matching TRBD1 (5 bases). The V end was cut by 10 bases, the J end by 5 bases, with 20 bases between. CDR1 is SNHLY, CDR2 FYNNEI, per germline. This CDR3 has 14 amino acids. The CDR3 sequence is CATDRQGLGTEAFF. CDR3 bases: TGTGCCACAGATCGGCAGGGTTTGGGGACTGAAGCTTTCTTT.